This T cell receptor (beta chain) emerged from a study of T cell repertoires in cytomegalovirus infection. Study-wide background: Public TCR beta signature analysis indicated the presence of both CMV infection and matching HLA type.

V was pared by 5 bases and J by 8 bases, with 8 bases of the junction left unmatched. This CDR3 has 15 amino acids. CDR1 SGHTA and CDR2 FQGNSA come from the germline V gene. Each CDR3 protein gets one entry after TCRdb re-called the reads with MiXCR. There are more than 150,000 distinct CDR3 sequences in the sample; 17% occur only once, and roughly a sixth lies in the top ten. The chain combines TRBV7-2 with TRBJ2-1; 11 nucleotides align to TRBD2. The sequencing sample was made of CD8+ T cells from PBMCs. The clonotype was recovered from a human donor in good health (CMV status not recorded). Some clones in this sample may be carry-over from other donors' samples. The CDR3 DNA follows: TGTGCCAGCAGCCCTACTAGCGGGGGTTGGGATGAGCAGTTCTTC. Translated, it gives CASSPTSGGWDEQFF.